These T cell receptor beta chains were read from a single sample in a study of cytomegalovirus exposure and HLA in healthy donors. The table came from immunoSEQ multiplex PCR; TCRdb's copy has only in-frame clones and leaves some out. The data show over 50,000 clones, about 80% seen once. The material sequenced was PBMCs. Every receptor here comes from a man aged 35 to 55 in good health and CMV-seronegative. Each CDR3 is given with its conserved first and last residue. A D gene is named only where the DNA matches it firmly. Size is omitted from some rows. Given values are once, few, many or a class for expanded clones.

TRBJ2-1 | TRBV19 | TRBD2 | - | CASSIGASGDPYNEEQFF | TGTGCCAGTAGTATCGGCGCTAGCGGGGACCCTTACAACGAGGAGCAGTTCTTC
TRBJ1-2 | TRBV6-1 | - | - | CASSETPTGYGYTF | TGTGCCAGCAGTGAGACGCCGACGGGATATGGCTACACCTTC
TRBJ2-3 | TRBV5-6 | - | - | CASSRRSTDTQYF | TGTGCCAGCAGCCGTCGGAGCACAGATACGCAGTATTTT
TRBJ2-2 | TRBV7-8 | - | - | CASSLDGTGELFF | TGTGCCAGCAGCTTAGACGGTACCGGGGAGCTGTTTTTT
TRBJ1-2 | TRBV13 | - | - | CASSFSGLGSSYGYTF | TGTGCCAGCAGCTTTTCCGGGCTGGGGAGCAGCTATGGCTACACCTTC
TRBJ2-5 | TRBV7-9 | - | - | CASSPVRGQETQYF | TGTGCCAGCAGCCCAGTTCGGGGCCAAGAGACCCAGTACTTC
TRBJ2-5 | TRBV6-6 | - | - | CASRQVQETQYF | TGTGCCAGTCGACAGGTTCAAGAGACCCAGTACTTC
TRBJ2-1 | TRBV19 | TRBD2 | - | CASSRLAEDNEQFF | TGTGCCAGTTCCCGACTAGCGGAGGACAATGAGCAGTTCTTC
TRBJ1-5 | TRBV6-1 | - | - | CASTQGQPQHF | TGTGCCAGCACCCAGGGACAGCCCCAGCATTTT
TRBJ2-7 | TRBV7-2 | TRBD1 | - | CASSSSTGDEQYF | TGTGCCAGCAGCTCGTCGACAGGGGACGAGCAGTACTTC
TRBJ2-4 | TRBV28 | - | - | CASRTDRQLAKNIQYF | TGTGCCAGCAGAACGGACAGACAACTAGCCAAAAACATTCAGTACTTC
TRBJ2-5 | TRBV6-6 | - | once | CASSQLLAGGTQYF | TGTGCCAGCAGTCAACTACTAGCCGGAGGGACCCAGTACTTC
TRBJ1-2 | TRBV2 | - | - | CASSDGGATNYGYTF | TGTGCCAGCAGTGACGGTGGGGCGACTAACTATGGCTACACCTTC
TRBJ1-4 | TRBV5-4 | TRBD1 | - | CASSLAGGGRLFF | TGTGCCAGCAGCTTGGCAGGGGGCGGGAGACTGTTTTTT
TRBJ1-5 | TRBV27 | - | - | CASSFGGNNQPQHF | TGTGCCAGCAGTTTCGGGGGAAACAATCAGCCCCAGCATTTT
TRBJ2-7 | TRBV13 | TRBD2 | - | CASSLRFSGVSYEQYF | TGTGCCAGCAGCTTAAGGTTTAGCGGGGTCTCCTACGAGCAGTACTTC
TRBJ1-2 | TRBV6-1 | - | - | CASSEASGTNYGYTF | TGTGCCAGCAGTGAAGCATCGGGGACTAACTATGGCTACACCTTC
TRBJ2-3 | TRBV7-2 | TRBD2 | - | CASSLGLVAGGSTDTQYF | TGTGCCAGCAGCTTGGGCCTTGTAGCGGGGGGTAGCACAGATACGCAGTATTTT
TRBJ1-1 | TRBV10-2 | - | few | CASSVKSTEAFF | TGCGCCAGCAGTGTCAAATCCACTGAAGCTTTCTTT
TRBJ2-3 | TRBV9 | - | - | CASSVGQGTDTQYF | TGTGCCAGCAGCGTAGGGCAGGGTACAGATACGCAGTATTTT
TRBJ2-1 | TRBV10-1 | TRBD1 | once | CASTPVDRVFSYNEQFF | TGCGCCAGCACCCCTGTTGACAGGGTTTTCTCCTACAATGAGCAGTTCTTC
TRBJ1-5 | TRBV18 | - | - | CASSPAWEGNQPQHF | TGTGCCAGCTCACCAGCGTGGGAGGGCAATCAGCCCCAGCATTTT
TRBJ1-2 | TRBV29-1 | TRBD1 | - | CSVETGGGYGYTF | TGCAGCGTTGAAACAGGGGGCGGCTATGGCTACACCTTC
TRBJ1-1 | TRBV6-5 | - | few | CASSLGVNTEAFF | TGTGCCAGCAGTTTGGGAGTGAACACTGAAGCTTTCTTT
TRBJ1-2 | TRBV6-6 | TRBD1 | - | CASSYPRTGTLYGYTF | TGTGCCAGCAGTTACCCTAGGACAGGGACCCTCTATGGCTACACCTTC
TRBJ2-7 | TRBV7-2 | - | - | CASSRTDGSSYEQYF | TGTGCCAGCAGCCGAACGGACGGGAGCTCCTACGAGCAGTACTTC